A single sample is the source of the 2 T cell receptor beta chains below, sequenced in a study of OX40 agonist ivuxolimab in advanced cancers. Libraries came from the immunoSEQ multiplex PCR assay. Imported from immuneACCESS, the table was reduced by TCRdb to in-frame sequences with V and J called. These copies leave out some clones; in studies compared against another copy, an unresolved V gene accounts for under half, and the cause of the remainder is not known. Counted in this sample were about 50,000 clones; approximately 90% of them appeared once. Together, the top ten hold about 6% of the sample. The source material was CD4+ or CD8+ T cells sorted from blood, sampled in a trial of the OX40 agonist ivuxolimab. The source is an adult with an advanced solid tumor such as melanoma, head and neck, liver or kidney cancer.

The chain couples TRBV2 to TRBJ2-1; TRBD2 matches 10 bases. Germline V gives CDR1 SNHLY, CDR2 FYNNEI. This CDR3 is 14 amino acids long. V dropped 2 bases and J dropped 7; count of bases not matched to a gene: 2. CDR3 in amino acids: CASSELAGVNEQFF. CDR3 in DNA: TGTGCCAGCAGTGAACTAGCGGGGGTAAATGAGCAGTTCTTC.

CDR3 loop: CASSEDGFQPQHF. CDR3 nucleotide sequence: TGTGCCAGCAGTGAAGACGGGTTTCAGCCCCAGCATTTT. This sequence joins TRBV2 and TRBJ1-5; no firm D call. The germline gives CDR1 SNHLY, CDR2 FYNNEI. CDR3 length: 13 amino acids. V was pared by 1 base and J by 6 bases, with 7 bases between.